Shown below are 11 T cell receptor beta chains from a single sample sequenced in a study of blood T cell repertoires in COVID-19. The method was immunoSEQ multiplex PCR; TCRdb's version includes in-frame clones alone and lacks a portion of them. Among approximately 490,000 clones listed, about 85% were seen once. The sample consisted of PBMCs or T cells enriched from blood (not recorded which). These receptor sequences come from a woman between 18 and 30 years old who had recovered from COVID-19.

This chain joins TRBV20-1 and TRBJ2-5; weak D call: TRBD2 (6 bases). This CDR3 has 11 residues. V lost 4 bases and J lost 9, with 12 bases in between. Germline CDR1 reads DFQATT; CDR2 reads SNEGSKA (reference sequence). CDR3 sequence (DNA): TGCAGTGCTATGGTTGGGGACTCCCAGTACTTC. Its protein is CSAMVGDSQYF.

This clone was detected only once. This chain connects TRBV7-6 to TRBJ2-1, with a possible D match to TRBD2 (6 bases). V lost 2 bases and J 4 bases, leaving 15 bases between the germline ends. The germline V gene has CDR1 SGHVS and CDR2 FNYEAQ. CDR3 length equals 16 residues. DNA for the CDR3: TGTGCCAGCAGCTTAATGGGGGGTACGGGTTACAATGAGCAGTTCTTC. Translating gives CASSLMGGTGYNEQFF.

This chain uses TRBV21-1 with TRBJ1-2; the D call TRBD1 from the table was never checked on the DNA. TRBV21-1 is a documented pseudogene. This CDR3 is 15 amino acids long. The CDR3 DNA sequence: TGTGCCAGCAGCCCCCGGGACAGGGTACGGTATGGCTACACCTTC. It specifies CASSPRDRVRYGYTF.

CDR3: CSALTGRTGQPQHF. The CDR3, as DNA: TGCAGCGCCCTAACAGGGAGAACGGGGCAGCCCCAGCATTTT. J is TRBJ1-5 and V is TRBV29-1, with TRBD1 as a possible D gene (6 bases). The germline V and J ends were trimmed by 7 bases and 7 bases, with 20 bases remaining between them. This CDR3 is 14 amino acids long. Germline CDR1 reads SQVTM; CDR2 reads ANQGSEA.

This clone was found a few times. The J gene is TRBJ1-1, the V gene TRBV5-1; 7 nucleotides agree with TRBD1. Trimming removed 0 bases from V and 3 bases from J; junction bases left unmatched: 5. Germline CDR1 is SGHRS and CDR2 is YFSETQ. CDR3 length equals 15 residues. In nucleotides, the CDR3 is TGCGCCAGCAGCTTGGCAGACAGGGAATACACTGAAGCTTTCTTT. Protein product: CASSLADREYTEAFF.

V usage is TRBV7-2 and J usage is TRBJ2-4; no clear D gene. Germline loops: CDR1 SGHTA, CDR2 FQGNSA. The CDR3 is 15 amino acids. With 2 bases removed from V and 2 bases from J, the gap between germline ends came to 10 bases. Here the CDR3 DNA reads TGTGCCAGCAGCTTAAGTCTAGTCACCAAAAACATTCAGTACTTC. Protein product: CASSLSLVTKNIQYF.

The chain is built from TRBV3-1 (or the pseudogene TRBV3-2) and TRBJ2-7; TRBD2 aligns across 11 bases. J gave up 7 bases and V 4 bases, and 9 bases lay outside the gene matches. There are 15 residues in the CDR3. The germline V gene has CDR1 LGHDT and CDR2 YNNKEL (reference sequence). The CDR3 loop reads CASSPIAGGQGEQYF. The CDR3 coding sequence is TGTGCCAGCAGCCCTATAGCGGGGGGGCAGGGAGAGCAGTACTTC.

The chain has TRBV7-9 and TRBJ1-1, with a weak D call TRBD1 (5 bases). V lost 1 base, J lost 4 bases, and 10 bases lay in between. The CDR3 covers 14 residues. Germline assignment: CDR1 SEHNR and CDR2 FQNEAQ (reference sequence). CDR3 residues: CASSLVLGGTEAFF. The CDR3 DNA follows: TGTGCCAGCAGCTTAGTACTGGGGGGCACTGAAGCTTTCTTT.

The rearrangement links TRBV3-1 (or the pseudogene TRBV3-2) to TRBJ2-7; TRBD2 might be the D (5 bases). This CDR3 comprises 16 residues. V was shortened by 4 bases and J by 6 bases, with 22 bases between the two germline ends. Germline CDR1 reads LGHDT; CDR2 reads YNNKEL (reference sequence). CDR3 nucleotides: TGTGCCAGCAGCCGGTCAGGAAAGGACTTGCGGGCCGAGCAGTACTTC. This encodes CASSRSGKDLRAEQYF.

The J gene is TRBJ1-1, the V gene TRBV12-3 or TRBV12-4; 7 bases line up with TRBD1. The length of the CDR3 is 12 residues. V shed 4 bases, J shed 10 bases, and the junction held 6 bases outside the gene matches. In DNA, the CDR3 is TGTGCCAGCAGTTCTGGGACAGCCGGAGCTTTCTTT. It specifies CASSSGTAGAFF.

This clone has only a few counts. The genes are TRBV21-1 and TRBJ1-4; TRBD1 is taken as the D call from the table, unchecked against the DNA. TRBV21-1 has pseudogene status. The CDR3 is 13 residues long. The CDR3 region is CASRDRDNEKLFF. As DNA, the CDR3 is TGTGCCAGCCGGGACAGGGACAACGAAAAACTGTTTTTT.